The 11 T cell receptor beta chains in this list originate from one sample, sequenced in a study of regulatory T cells in long-lasting Graves disease. Libraries of TCR beta came from iRepertoire HTBI primers plus Arm-PCR of CDR3 regions. MiXCR, applied by TCRdb to the multiplex PCR reads, yields one record per CDR3 protein. Of about 430,000 distinct CDR3 sequences listed, under 25% are singletons. Time point in this sample: persistent/refractory GD, antithyroid drugs over 5 years with positive TRAb. PBMC RNA was the source of the TCR library. Source: peripheral blood mononuclear cells (PBMCs), taken when the disease was refractory, from a patient treated with antithyroid drugs. These receptors came from a female donor with Graves disease.

In its sample, this clonotype was seen a few times. J is TRBJ2-2 and V is TRBV29-1; the D gene could be TRBD1 or TRBD2 (6 bases each). This CDR3 has 16 residues. From germline, CDR1 is SQVTM and CDR2 ANQGSEA. The V and J ends lost 5 bases and 2 bases respectively, with 18 bases between them. CDR3 loop: CSVRLFRGPNTGELFF. The CDR3 DNA reads as TGCAGCGTTAGACTTTTTCGGGGGCCCAACACCGGGGAGCTGTTTTTT.

The chain employs TRBV20-1 and TRBJ2-5; 11 bases match TRBD2. Trimming at V came to 1 base and at J to 11 bases, leaving 24 bases not matched to a gene. Per the germline V gene, CDR1 is DFQATT and CDR2 is SNEGSKA (reference sequence). The length of the CDR3 is 19 residues. The CDR3 protein is CSARARTSASGRTYNEQYF. As DNA, the CDR3 is TGCAGTGCTAGAGCAAGGACATCCGCTAGCGGGAGGACTTACAATGAGCAGTACTTC.

This clonotype was found a few times. The chain recombines TRBV2 with TRBJ2-1, with D uncertain. The germline CDR1 and CDR2 sequences are SNHLY and FYNNEI. The V and J ends lost 6 bases and 1 base respectively, with 16 bases between them. The CDR3 totals 16 residues. Here the CDR3 DNA reads TGTGCCAGCAGCGATATCAGTTGGAAATCCTACAATGAGCAGTTCTTC. It codes for CASSDISWKSYNEQFF.

Notes on this clonotype: A much more abundant neighbour one base away suggests this may be a read error. This rearrangement joins TRBV7-3 to TRBJ2-5, with D perhaps matching TRBD1 (5 bases). V was trimmed by 2 bases and J by 5 bases, leaving 12 bases between them. Per the germline V gene, CDR1 is SGHTA and CDR2 is FQGTGA. The CDR3 is 14 amino acids. The CDR3 loop reads CASSLGSPGETQYF. In nucleotides, the CDR3 is TGTGCCAGCAGCTTAGGGTCGCCAGGGGAGACCCAGTACTTC.

This clonotype was counted ten times or more. The chain joins TRBV5-6 to TRBJ2-5, with D perhaps TRBD2 (7 bases). V lost 4 bases and J 2 bases, leaving 15 bases between the germline ends. In germline, CDR1 is SGHDT, CDR2 YYEEEE. The CDR3 consists of 15 residues. The CDR3: CASSPAGAWQETQYF. The CDR3 bases are TGTGCCAGCAGCCCGGCGGGGGCATGGCAAGAGACCCAGTACTTC.

The V and J genes are TRBV10-2 and TRBJ2-5, with D perhaps matching TRBD2 (5 bases). This CDR3 region has 13 residues. The germline gives CDR1 WSHSY, CDR2 SAAADI. Trimming shortened V by 0 bases and J by 7 bases, and 9 bases separated the two germline ends. As DNA, the CDR3 is TGCGCCAGCAGTGAGTCCGCCGAGGGGACCCAGTACTTC. It yields the protein CASSESAEGTQYF.

This clonotype has a count of ten or more. The chain links TRBV12-5 to TRBJ1-1, with no clear D. V shed 1 base and J shed 4 bases, with 10 bases lying between them. CDR3 length: 14 amino acids. Germline V gene sequence: CDR1 LGHNT, CDR2 FRNRAP. This CDR3 reads CASGLDWEGTEAFF. CDR3 nucleotides: TGTGCTAGTGGTTTGGACTGGGAGGGCACTGAAGCTTTCTTT.

The rearrangement uses TRBV28 and TRBJ1-4, with TRBD1 matching 9 bases. V lost 6 bases to trimming and J lost 8 bases; unmatched junction nucleotides: 10. CDR1 and CDR2 from the germline V gene are MDHEN and SYDVKM. The CDR3 runs 15 residues. CDR3 region: CASRPLGQGMEKLFF. Here the CDR3 DNA reads TGTGCCAGCAGGCCACTCGGACAGGGGATGGAAAAACTGTTTTTT.

The chain employs TRBV7-2 and TRBJ2-2; D is possibly TRBD2 (6 bases). Germline lookup yields CDR1 SGHTA and CDR2 FQGNSA. CDR3 length: 14 residues. Between the trimmed V and J ends, which lost 3 bases and 7 bases, there was a span of 12 bases. CDR3 region: CASSFGGKSGELFF. Written as DNA, the CDR3 is TGTGCCAGCAGCTTTGGCGGGAAAAGCGGGGAGCTGTTTTTT. Together with reference TRBV7-2 and TRBJ2-2, the CDR3 gives the full variable domain: GAGVSQSPSNKVTEKGKDVELRCDPISGHTALYWYRQSLGQGLEFLIYFQGNSAPDKSGLPSDRFSAERTGGSVSTLTIQRTQQEDSAVYLCASSFGGKSGELFFGEGSRLTVL.

The table lists this clonotype with many counts. The chain is built from TRBV7-9 and TRBJ2-5, with D possibly being TRBD2 (5 bases). Trimming pared 3 bases from V and 5 bases from J, leaving 10 bases between. CDR1 and CDR2 from the germline V gene are SEHNR and FQNEAQ (reference sequence). This CDR3 region has 13 residues. As DNA, the CDR3 is TGTGCCAGCAGCTTCCGAATAGCGGAGACCCAGTACTTC. Encoded protein: CASSFRIAETQYF.

The J gene is TRBJ2-2, the V gene TRBV6-1, with D uncertain. The V end was cut by 2 bases, the J end by 2 bases, with 6 bases between. This CDR3 region has 14 residues. The germline gives CDR1 MNHNS, CDR2 SASEGT. CDR3 region: CASSETINTGELFF. The CDR3, as DNA: TGTGCCAGCAGTGAAACCATAAACACCGGGGAGCTGTTTTTT.